One sample yielded the 20 T cell receptor beta chains listed below, sequenced in a study of lymphopenia after photon versus proton radiotherapy (dated by TCRdb to the late 2010s). The library was obtained by the immunoSEQ multiplex PCR assay. Drawn from immuneACCESS, this table holds only the in-frame rearrangements with V and J called that TCRdb kept. Clones are partly lost; checked studies trace under half to an unresolved V gene and leave the rest unexplained. The sample has around 50,000 clones on record, approximately 84% of them singletons. Around 1.9% of the sample goes to the ten largest clones. This material consisted of peripheral blood, taken from a patient treated with proton-based radiotherapy. The receptors here all came from a man between 60 and 75 years old with pancreatic cancer.

This chain connects TRBV4-1 to TRBJ1-1; TRBD1 might be the D (5 bases). Germline V lookup: CDR1 MGHRA, CDR2 YSYEKL. V lost 3 bases to trimming and J lost 4 bases, with 12 bases between them. This CDR3 is 14 amino acids long. CDR3 coding DNA: TGCGCCAGCAGCCATGGGGGGAGGAGCACTGAAGCTTTCTTT. It codes for CASSHGGRSTEAFF.

This clone occurred a few times. The V call is TRBV4-2, the J call TRBJ1-1, with no clear D. This CDR3 is built from 15 residues. The germline V gene encodes CDR1 LGHNA and CDR2 YNFKEQ. The germline V and J ends were trimmed by 4 bases and 2 bases, with 14 bases remaining between them. CDR3 DNA: TGTGCCAGCAGCCCACTGTCTACGGGAAACACTGAAGCTTTCTTT. It encodes CASSPLSTGNTEAFF.

V gene TRBV30 combines with J gene TRBJ2-5, with D possibly matching TRBD1 (5 bases). This CDR3 region has 15 residues. Trimming stripped 0 bases from V and 0 bases from J, with 11 bases between. Germline V gene data show CDR1 as GTSNPN and CDR2 as SVGIG (reference sequence). CDR3 amino acids: CAWSVRVGYQETQYF. DNA for the CDR3: TGTGCCTGGAGTGTCAGGGTCGGGTACCAAGAGACCCAGTACTTC.

The chain employs TRBV7-2 and TRBJ2-1; 11 nucleotides align to TRBD2. V was pared by 6 bases and J by 8 bases, with 6 bases of the junction left unmatched. CDR1 is SGHTA, CDR2 FQGNSA, per germline. CDR3 length: 14 residues. In DNA form, the CDR3 reads TGTGCCAGCAGGACGGGACTAGCGGTGTATGAGCAGTTCTTC. It is translated as CASRTGLAVYEQFF.

As concerns this clone: In the same sample, other DNA sequences code for this CDR3. The CDR3 region is CASSLGRGGTEAFF. The CDR3 nucleotides are TGTGCCAGCAGCTTAGGAAGGGGTGGCACTGAAGCTTTCTTT. The chain is built from TRBV11-2 and TRBJ1-1; weak D call: TRBD1 (5 bases). CDR1 and CDR2 from the germline V gene are SGHAT and FQNNGV. The CDR3 has 14 residues. V lost 1 base and J 4 bases, leaving 10 bases between the germline ends.

The chain employs TRBV18 and TRBJ2-7; 7 bases are a match to TRBD1. This CDR3 has 20 amino acids. From germline, CDR1 is KGHSH and CDR2 LQKENI. The V and J ends lost 2 bases and 0 bases, in that order; junction bases with no gene match: 19. CDR3: CASSPLPPIVGTANSYEQYF. The CDR3 coding sequence is TGTGCCAGCTCACCATTGCCCCCGATAGTCGGGACAGCTAACTCCTACGAGCAGTACTTC.

The V gene is TRBV6-1, the J gene TRBJ1-6; D not resolved. Germline V lookup: CDR1 MNHNS, CDR2 SASEGT. CDR3 size: 14 residues. V lost 8 bases and J lost 6, with 14 bases in between. CDR3 in amino acids: CASSGRSLNSPLHF. Here the CDR3 DNA reads TGTGCCAGCTCCGGTCGGTCCCTTAATTCACCCCTCCACTTT.

The chain combines TRBV5-1 with TRBJ2-7; 11 nucleotides align to TRBD1. This CDR3 is built from 14 residues. J gave up 5 bases and V 3 bases, and 4 bases lay outside the gene matches. The V gene's germline CDR1 is SGHRS and CDR2 YFSETQ. CDR3 sequence: CASSSRTGGDEQYF. For the CDR3, the DNA is TGCGCCAGCAGCTCTCGGACAGGGGGCGACGAGCAGTACTTC.

The sample holds one count of this clone. J is TRBJ2-5 and V is TRBV5-5; no clear D. The CDR3 sequence is 15 residues long. V gave up 0 bases and J gave up 1 base, with 10 bases separating them. The germline CDR1 and CDR2 sequences are SGHKS and YYEKEE (reference sequence). In nucleotides, the CDR3 is TGTGCCAGCAGCTTGGTCCTGGGATCCCAAGAGACCCAGTACTTC. It is translated as CASSLVLGSQETQYF. The entire variable domain, with the rest obtained from reference TRBV5-5 and TRBJ2-5, is as follows: DAGVTQSPTHLIKTRGQQVTLRCSPISGHKSVSWYQQVLGQGPQFIFQYYEKEERGRGNFPDRFSARQFPNYSSELNVNALLLGDSALYLCASSLVLGSQETQYFGPGTRLLVL.

The rearrangement uses TRBV18 and TRBJ2-5; no clear D. V dropped 4 bases and J dropped 5 bases, with 11 bases sitting between them. The CDR3 extends over 13 amino acids. Germline assignment: CDR1 KGHSH and CDR2 LQKENI. The DNA for the CDR3 is TGTGCCAGCTCACGAGAGTGGGGTGAGACCCAGTACTTC. Translating it yields CASSREWGETQYF.

This clone was seen only once. The chain is built from TRBV10-3 and TRBJ2-3; no firm D call. The CDR3 is 11 residues long. V lost 4 bases and J 1 base, leaving 0 bases between the germline ends. The germline V gene has CDR1 ENHRY and CDR2 SYGVKD. CDR3: CAISGTDTQYF. In DNA form, the CDR3 reads TGTGCCATCAGTGGCACAGATACGCAGTATTTT.

The rearrangement joins TRBV5-4 to TRBJ1-1, with a weak D call TRBD1 (6 bases). Trimming left V 6 bases short and J 5 bases short, with 14 bases between. The CDR3 loop spans 13 amino acids. Germline CDR1 is SGHNT and CDR2 is YYREEE (reference sequence). The CDR3 DNA follows: TGTGCCAGCAAGGCAGGGGAATGGACTGAAGCTTTCTTT. This codes for CASKAGEWTEAFF.

This chain connects TRBV27 to TRBJ1-1; possibly TRBD1 for D (6 bases). CDR1 is MNHEY, CDR2 SMNVEV, per germline (reference sequence). V lost 5 bases and J 1 base, leaving 11 bases between the germline ends. CDR3 length equals 14 residues. For the CDR3, the DNA is TGTGCCAGCAGTACAGGGCCCCCGAACACTGAAGCTTTCTTT. This translates into CASSTGPPNTEAFF.

This chain joins TRBV7-8 and TRBJ1-2; the D gene is possibly TRBD1 (5 bases). Germline V gene data show CDR1 as SGHVS and CDR2 as FQNEAQ. Trimming cost V 5 bases and J 0 bases, with 10 bases left between them. The CDR3 totals 14 residues. CDR3 protein: CASSAGQTNYGYTF. CDR3 coding DNA: TGTGCCAGCAGCGCGGGGCAAACTAACTATGGCTACACCTTC. The full variable domain, completed using reference TRBV7-8 and TRBJ1-2, is GAGVSQSPRYKVAKRGQDVALRCDPISGHVSLFWYQQALGQGPEFLTYFQNEAQLDKSGLPSDRFFAERPEGSVSTLKIQRTQQEDSAVYLCASSAGQTNYGYTFGSGTRLTVV.

The chain employs TRBV27 and TRBJ1-1, with a weak D call TRBD1 (5 bases). The CDR3 length is 13 residues. CDR1 is MNHEY, CDR2 SMNVEV, per germline (reference sequence). V lost 4 bases and J 11 bases, leaving 17 bases between the germline ends. This CDR3 reads CASSSKAGIGAFF. CDR3 DNA sequence: TGTGCCAGCAGTTCTAAAGCAGGGATAGGGGCTTTCTTT.

The table lists this clone with a few counts. CDR3 nucleotides: TGTGCCAGCAGTTACTCAACCCACGGGTACGAGCAGTACTTC. Translating it yields CASSYSTHGYEQYF. This rearrangement joins TRBV6-5 to TRBJ2-7; D gene uncertain. The germline CDR1 and CDR2 sequences are MNHEY and SVGAGI. With 0 bases removed from V and 4 bases from J, the gap between germline ends came to 10 bases. The CDR3 extends over 14 amino acids.

The V gene is TRBV7-3, the J gene TRBJ1-5; the D is unclear. Trimming took off 8 bases at V and 0 bases at J, with 5 bases between the two ends. Germline CDR1 reads SGHTA; CDR2 reads FQGTGA. CDR3 length: 12 amino acids. The CDR3 coding sequence is TGTGCCAGCCCAGGTAGCAATCAGCCCCAGCATTTT. Translating it yields CASPGSNQPQHF.

This clone was picked up a small number of times. The J gene is TRBJ1-5, the V gene TRBV6-5; no reliable D call. The CDR3 is 15 amino acids. From germline, CDR1 is MNHEY and CDR2 SVGAGI. Between the trimmed V and J ends, which lost 2 bases and 0 bases, there was a span of 8 bases. In DNA, the CDR3 is TGTGCCAGCAGTTACGACGGAACTAGCAATCAGCCCCAGCATTTT. Translation: CASSYDGTSNQPQHF.

In its sample, this clone was seen once. The rearrangement uses TRBV5-6 and TRBJ2-2; 7 nucleotides line up with TRBD2. Germline V gives CDR1 SGHDT, CDR2 YYEEEE. The CDR3 has 17 residues. With V trimmed by 5 bases and J by 2 bases, 12 bases remained unmatched. The chain's CDR3 is CASRPPRRGRNTGELFF. CDR3 DNA sequence: TGTGCCAGCAGGCCCCCTCGTCGCGGGAGAAACACCGGGGAGCTGTTTTTT.

Of note for this clone: Other DNA sequences in the same sample also yield this CDR3. J is TRBJ1-5 and V is TRBV6-1, with TRBD1 as a possible D gene (6 bases). Germline V gene data show CDR1 as MNHNS and CDR2 as SASEGT. Between the trimmed V and J ends, which lost 3 bases and 1 base, there was a span of 10 bases. CDR3 length: 15 residues. CDR3 in DNA: TGTGCCAGCAGTGAGGACAGAGCAAGCAATCAGCCCCAGCATTTT. Protein: CASSEDRASNQPQHF.